This T cell receptor (beta chain) appears in the sequencing data of a study of technical replicates of blood from four donors (dated by TCRdb to 2015 to 2018). A remark on this clone: What antigen it recognizes has not been identified. Per-base quality was not reported, and no clone a single base away is much larger than it.

V is reduced by 1 base and J by 10 bases, leaving a spacing of 11 bases between them. Counted from cysteine to phenylalanine, this CDR3 has 13 amino acids. Just CDR3 DNA is preserved here, 39 bases in frame from base 1. CDR1 and CDR2 were assigned from the germline V gene as SGHAT and FQNNGV. Library preparation employed the immunoSEQ multiplex PCR assay. Entries here come from immuneACCESS through TCRdb and include only in-frame sequences with V and J called. Some clones fail to appear in such tables; in the studies checked, an unresolved V gene covers under half of the shortfall, and the cause of the remainder is unknown. The sample table contains about 93,000 clones; only one count was recorded for about 96% of them. Approximately 0.26% of the sample is taken by the ten largest.

The TCR originated in a human donor in good health. The V gene is TRBV11-2 and the J gene is TRBJ2-1; TRBD2 is a weak D gene call, 5 bases matching. The sequencing sample was made of T cells isolated from PBMCs. At the DNA level, the sequence is TGTGCCAGCAGCTTAGGGAGGCCCAGGGAGCAGTTCTTC. This encodes CASSLGRPREQFF.